These T cell receptor beta chains were read from a single sample in a study of CD8 T cells in ankylosing spondylitis. TCRdb re-called the 5' RACE reads through MiXCR, storing one row per CDR3 protein. The sample lists about 5,700 distinct CDR3 sequences; 2.1% were seen once. The sequencing sample was made of blood, either unsorted or a sorted T cell fraction (not recorded which). These receptors all come from a male donor with ankylosing spondylitis or in good health (not recorded which). CDR3s include the opening cysteine and the closing phenylalanine or tryptophan. A D gene is named only where the DNA matches it firmly. Clone sizes are shown as once, few, many or a size class.

clone_size	v_call	d_call	j_call	cdr3_aa	cdr3_nt
many	TRBV9	NA	TRBJ1-2	CASSPGWQGANYGYTF	TGTGCCAGCAGCCCGGGCTGGCAGGGAGCTAACTATGGCTACACCTTC
large	TRBV9	NA	TRBJ1-1	CASSVGTVTEAFF	TGTGCCAGCAGCGTAGGGACAGTCACTGAAGCTTTCTTT
large	TRBV9	TRBD1	TRBJ2-1	CASSVDSGGYSNEQFF	TGTGCCAGCAGCGTAGATTCAGGGGGCTATTCCAATGAGCAGTTCTTC
medium-sized	TRBV9	TRBD2	TRBJ2-1	CASSVEGLAGGPLSNEQFF	TGTGCCAGCAGCGTAGAGGGACTAGCGGGAGGGCCATTAAGCAATGAGCAGTTCTTC
medium-sized	TRBV9	NA	TRBJ2-7	CASSVDGGHHSYEQYF	TGTGCCAGCAGCGTAGATGGGGGACACCACTCCTACGAGCAGTACTTC
many	TRBV9	TRBD1	TRBJ1-1	CASSAGRGRTEAFF	TGTGCCAGCAGCGCAGGCAGGGGGAGGACTGAAGCTTTCTTT
medium-sized	TRBV9	NA	TRBJ2-4	CASSSGGQYDIQYF	TGTGCCAGCAGCTCCGGGGGACAGTATGACATTCAGTACTTC
many	TRBV9	NA	TRBJ1-2	CASSDILEGYTF	TGTGCCAGCAGCGACATCCTAGAAGGCTACACCTTC
many	TRBV9	NA	TRBJ2-7	CASSVEVAREQYF	TGTGCCAGCAGCGTAGAGGTGGCGAGGGAGCAGTACTTC
many	TRBV9	TRBD2	TRBJ2-1	CASSVLTSGSNEQFF	TGTGCCAGCAGCGTCCTGACTAGCGGGAGCAATGAGCAGTTCTTC
many	TRBV9	NA	TRBJ2-1	CASSPMSSYNEQFF	TGTGCCAGCTCTCCCATGAGCTCCTACAATGAGCAGTTCTTC
many	TRBV9	NA	TRBJ1-3	CASSVTGGSGNTIYF	TGTGCCAGCAGCGTAACTGGGGGCTCTGGAAACACCATATATTTT
many	TRBV9	NA	TRBJ2-7	CASSVAQSSYEQYF	TGTGCCAGCAGCGTAGCACAGAGTTCCTACGAGCAGTACTTC